The following is a T cell receptor (beta chain) sequence with its context. This sample was included in a study of long-term antiretroviral therapy in people with HIV. The immunoSEQ assay was v3.0, run at survey level. Sequencing targeted about 40,000-50,000 T-cell genomes per sample. The protocol was immunoSEQ multiplex PCR, while the TCRdb copy is restricted to in-frame clones and leaves out a portion. Here the sample spans some 35,000 clones, 94% being singletons. The CDR3 covers 16 residues. Germline V gene data show CDR1 as SGDLS and CDR2 as YYNGEE. With V trimmed by 0 bases and J by 7 bases, 10 bases remained unmatched.

This TCR was recovered from a woman between 45 and 60 years old with HIV. The V gene is TRBV9, the J gene TRBJ2-1; 7 bases fit TRBD2. The starting material was unsorted PBMCs, obtained 4.1 years after starting antiretroviral therapy. The CDR3 nucleotides read TGTGCCAGCAGCGTAGCCGAGCGGGGTCCAGGGAATGAGCAGTTCTTC. Amino acid sequence: CASSVAERGPGNEQFF.